This TCR beta chain was observed in a study of shared clonotypes between healthy human individuals. Regarding the study as a whole: Only blood samples were collected, and tissue repertoires likely differ.

In the case of this clone: Its antigen is unknown.

V lost 3 bases to trimming and J lost 4 bases; unmatched junction nucleotides: 5. The CDR3 has 15 residues. CDR1 and CDR2 (germline): LNHDA, SQIVND (reference sequence). Only in-frame clones appear in the TCRdb table, and some are missing; sequencing was by immunoSEQ multiplex PCR. The sample lists more than 2 million clones, under 97% occurring once. The sequencing sample was made of naive CD4+ T cells sorted from blood. Subset described: CD45RA+ positively selected. This clonotype was sampled from a young man in good health. The rearrangement joins TRBV19 to TRBJ2-1, with 8 bases that match TRBD2. Here the CDR3 DNA reads TGTGCCAGTAGTATGGAGGGACTAGGGTACAATGAGCAGTTCTTC. As protein: CASSMEGLGYNEQFF. The whole variable domain, remainder taken from reference TRBV19 and TRBJ2-1, is DGGITQSPKYLFRKEGQNVTLSCEQNLNHDAMYWYRQDPGQGLRLIYYSQIVNDFQKGDIAEGYSVSREKKESFPLTVTSAQKNPTAFYLCASSMEGLGYNEQFFGPGTRLTVL.